One sample yielded the 21 T cell receptor beta chains listed below, sequenced in a study of PD-1 blockade in mismatch repair-deficient tumors (dated by TCRdb to 2017 to 2019). The library was obtained by the immunoSEQ multiplex PCR assay. Held by TCRdb, this immuneACCESS table contains in-frame sequences only and omits some clones. Under half of the omission traces to an unresolved V gene where checked; the cause of the rest is unknown. In this sample the table shows around 40,000 clones, about 76% of which occur a single time. About 23% of the sample rests with the top ten. Sample: peripheral blood, taken 4 weeks after starting pembrolizumab. These receptors were taken from an adult with mismatch repair-deficient cancer.

There are many counts of this clone. The chain is built from TRBV27 and TRBJ2-1; D is perhaps TRBD2 (6 bases). The CDR3 is 13 amino acids. V lost 3 bases and J lost 9, with 12 bases in between. The germline V gene encodes CDR1 MNHEY and CDR2 SMNVEV (reference sequence). The CDR3 DNA reads TGTGCCAGCAGTTTCACAGTGGGGGGTGAGCAGTTCTTC. Its protein product is CASSFTVGGEQFF.

The chain carries TRBV19 and TRBJ1-2, with 8 bases fitting TRBD1. The CDR3 consists of 15 residues. V shed 3 bases, J shed 1 base, and the junction held 4 bases outside the gene matches. Germline CDR1 is LNHDA and CDR2 is SQIVND (reference sequence). As DNA, the CDR3 is TGTGCCAGTAGTATTTCAGGGGGCGATAACTATGGCTACACCTTC. It specifies CASSISGGDNYGYTF.

This clone was detected once. DNA of the CDR3: TGCAGCGTTGGCGAGGGTCTGAACATTCAGTACTTC. The encoded protein is CSVGEGLNIQYF. The chain couples TRBV29-1 to TRBJ2-4, with D possibly being TRBD2 (5 bases). V was pared by 4 bases and J by 7 bases, with 11 bases between. CDR3 length: 12 residues. Germline V lookup: CDR1 SQVTM, CDR2 ANQGSEA.

V gene TRBV7-8 combines with J gene TRBJ2-1, with 9 bases identical to TRBD2. This CDR3 has 19 residues. CDR1 is SGHVS, CDR2 FQNEAQ, per germline. V gave up 1 base and J gave up 5 bases; unmatched junction bases: 15. Written as DNA, the CDR3 is TGTGCCAGCAGCTTAGAGATCCGGCCAAGCGGGAGGACAGACAATGAGCAGTTCTTC. It is translated as CASSLEIRPSGRTDNEQFF.

This clone was observed once. The chain combines TRBV5-4 with TRBJ2-7; a possible D gene is TRBD1 (6 bases). This CDR3 is built from 13 residues. Trimming stripped 5 bases from V and 1 base from J, with 10 bases between. CDR1 is SGHNT, CDR2 YYREEE, per germline (reference sequence). For the CDR3, the DNA is TGTGCCAGCAGTTTTGGACAGTCCTACGAGCAGTACTTC. Translated, it gives CASSFGQSYEQYF.

The chain is built from TRBV11-3 and TRBJ2-1; D gene unclear. The germline V gene has CDR1 SGHNT and CDR2 YENEEA. The CDR3 is 16 amino acids. The germline V and J ends were trimmed by 5 bases and 0 bases, with 14 bases remaining between them. The chain's CDR3 is CASSKNFPNSYNEQFF. The CDR3 region has the DNA TGTGCCAGCAGCAAAAATTTTCCAAACTCCTACAATGAGCAGTTCTTC.

There are a few counts of this clone. CDR3 in amino acids: CASSYEGLETINEKLFF. The CDR3 region has the DNA TGCGCCAGCAGCTACGAGGGACTGGAAACGATTAATGAAAAACTGTTTTTT. The chain joins TRBV5-1 to TRBJ1-4; tentative D call: TRBD1 (5 bases). This CDR3 is built from 17 residues. V was clipped by 3 bases and J by 4 bases, with 19 bases between them. CDR1 is SGHRS, CDR2 YFSETQ, per germline.

This chain uses TRBV7-6 with TRBJ2-1, with D hard to call. Trimming cost V 4 bases and J 6 bases, with 4 bases left between them. Germline values: CDR1 SGHVS, CDR2 FNYEAQ. This CDR3 is 11 amino acids long. This chain's CDR3 is CASSWGNEQFF. DNA of the CDR3: TGTGCCAGCAGCTGGGGCAATGAGCAGTTCTTC. The complete variable domain, with remaining parts taken from reference TRBV7-6 and TRBJ2-1, reads GAGVSQSPRYKVTKRGQDVALRCDPISGHVSLYWYRQALGQGPEFLTYFNYEAQQDKSGLPNDRFSAERPEGSISTLTIQRTEQRDSAMYRCASSWGNEQFFGPGTRLTVL.

Only a few counts were recorded for this clone. The V call is TRBV10-3, the J call TRBJ1-5; D unclear. CDR3 length equals 19 residues. Germline lookup yields CDR1 ENHRY and CDR2 SYGVKD. V dropped 2 bases and J dropped 7 bases, with 27 bases sitting between them. CDR3 sequence: CAISEGFGTGSQLSQPQHF. CDR3 DNA sequence: TGTGCCATCAGTGAGGGATTTGGCACCGGGTCACAATTATCACAGCCCCAGCATTTT.

This clone counts as medium-sized. The chain is built from TRBV6-5 and TRBJ2-2; D gene unclear. V was shortened by 5 bases and J by 5 bases, with 6 bases between the two germline ends. The CDR3 has 12 amino acids. The germline CDR1 and CDR2 sequences are MNHEY and SVGAGI. CDR3 nucleotides: TGTGCCAGCAGTCCATATACCGGGGAGCTGTTTTTT. Translated: CASSPYTGELFF.

V is TRBV27 and J is TRBJ1-2, with TRBD1 matching over 8 bases. V shed 6 bases and J 1 base; nucleotides not matched to a gene: 16. CDR3 size: 18 residues. The germline V gene has CDR1 MNHEY and CDR2 SMNVEV (reference sequence). The CDR3 spells CASSSLRLGTGHNYGYTF. For the CDR3, the DNA is TGTGCCAGCAGCAGTTTAAGGCTGGGGACAGGCCATAACTATGGCTACACCTTC.

This chain uses TRBV30 with TRBJ1-2, with D uncertain. The germline CDR1 and CDR2 sequences are GTSNPN and SVGIG (reference sequence). CDR3 length: 15 amino acids. Trimming removed 4 bases from V and 4 bases from J, with 19 bases in between. This CDR3 is CAWTRVKGPVYGYTF. CDR3 sequence (DNA): TGTGCCTGGACCCGGGTAAAAGGGCCGGTCTATGGCTACACCTTC.

This clone was picked up one time. This chain uses TRBV5-1 with TRBJ2-3; 8 bases agree with TRBD2. Losses at the gene ends were 4 bases for V and 3 bases for J; bases not matched to a gene: 7. The CDR3 spans 15 residues. Germline CDR1 reads SGHRS; CDR2 reads YFSETQ. CDR3 protein: CASSPRTSSTDTQYF. As DNA, the CDR3 is TGCGCCAGCAGCCCCCGGACTAGCTCTACAGATACGCAGTATTTT.

This clone showed up just once. The chain couples TRBV10-2 to TRBJ2-1; D call uncertain. CDR1 and CDR2 (germline): WSHSY, SAAADI. V was shortened by 8 bases and J by 7 bases, with 9 bases between the two germline ends. The CDR3 consists of 11 residues. CDR3 coding DNA: TGCGCCAGCGGCTTAGGGAATGAGCAGTTCTTC. Translating it yields CASGLGNEQFF.

The sample holds one count of this clone. V gene TRBV2 combines with J gene TRBJ2-1, with 9 nucleotides matching TRBD2. With V trimmed by 6 bases and J by 14 bases, 8 bases remained unmatched. Germline V gene sequence: CDR1 SNHLY, CDR2 FYNNEI. The CDR3 spans 12 residues. The CDR3, as DNA: TGTGCCAGCAGGAGGGTGAGCGGGAGGAAGTTCTTC. The encoded protein is CASRRVSGRKFF. The full variable domain, rest sourced from reference TRBV2 and TRBJ2-1, is EPEVTQTPSHQVTQMGQEVILRCVPISNHLYFYWYRQILGQKVEFLVSFYNNEISEKSEIFDDQFSVERPDGSNFTLKIRSTKLEDSAMYFCASRRVSGRKFFGPGTRLTVL.

The V gene is TRBV30, the J gene TRBJ2-7; possible D gene TRBD1, 6 bases. This CDR3 is built from 13 residues. The germline V gene has CDR1 GTSNPN and CDR2 SVGIG (reference sequence). V was clipped by 2 bases and J by 3 bases, with 11 bases between them. CDR3 residues: CAWSRKQGYEQYF. CDR3 in DNA: TGTGCCTGGAGTAGAAAACAGGGCTACGAGCAGTACTTC.

The chain links TRBV4-3 to TRBJ2-5, with 7 bases fitting TRBD2. The V gene's germline CDR1 is LGHNA and CDR2 YSLEER. J was trimmed by 1 base and V by 1 base; bases with no gene match: 3. The CDR3 has 15 amino acids. The CDR3 region has the DNA TGCGCCAGCAGCCAAGGCAGGACTAGCCAAGAGACCCAGTACTTC. It codes for CASSQGRTSQETQYF.

This sequence joins TRBV25-1 and TRBJ2-1; 9 nucleotides align to TRBD2. The germline V gene encodes CDR1 MGHDK and CDR2 SYGVNS. CDR3 length: 15 amino acids. Trimming cost V 4 bases and J 7 bases; bases outside gene matches: 8. The CDR3 bases are TGTGCCAGCAGTGTACCGGGACTAGCCGGGAATGAGCAGTTCTTC. Its translation is CASSVPGLAGNEQFF.

This rearrangement joins TRBV20-1 to TRBJ1-1; D gene uncertain. V lost 6 bases and J lost 4, with 9 bases in between. Germline values: CDR1 DFQATT, CDR2 SNEGSKA (reference sequence). The CDR3 has 11 residues. The CDR3 nucleotides are TGCAGTGCGCACGGAGGCACTGAAGCTTTCTTT. Protein product: CSAHGGTEAFF.

J is TRBJ2-7 and V is TRBV11-3, with 9 nucleotides matching TRBD1. V was pared by 3 bases and J by 5 bases, with 5 bases of the junction left unmatched. The CDR3 sequence is 14 residues long. Germline assignment: CDR1 SGHNT and CDR2 YENEEA. CDR3 protein: CASSLGTGKHEQYF. CDR3 nucleotide sequence: TGTGCCAGCAGCTTGGGGACAGGGAAACACGAGCAGTACTTC.

The chain employs TRBV11-2 and TRBJ2-7; D gene unclear. The ends were cut back, 5 bases at V and 2 bases at J, with 13 bases in the middle. This CDR3 has 14 amino acids. Germline CDR1 reads SGHAT; CDR2 reads FQNNGV. The CDR3 loop is CASSKEVDTYEQYF. CDR3 nucleotide sequence: TGTGCCAGCAGCAAAGAAGTAGACACCTACGAGCAGTACTTC.